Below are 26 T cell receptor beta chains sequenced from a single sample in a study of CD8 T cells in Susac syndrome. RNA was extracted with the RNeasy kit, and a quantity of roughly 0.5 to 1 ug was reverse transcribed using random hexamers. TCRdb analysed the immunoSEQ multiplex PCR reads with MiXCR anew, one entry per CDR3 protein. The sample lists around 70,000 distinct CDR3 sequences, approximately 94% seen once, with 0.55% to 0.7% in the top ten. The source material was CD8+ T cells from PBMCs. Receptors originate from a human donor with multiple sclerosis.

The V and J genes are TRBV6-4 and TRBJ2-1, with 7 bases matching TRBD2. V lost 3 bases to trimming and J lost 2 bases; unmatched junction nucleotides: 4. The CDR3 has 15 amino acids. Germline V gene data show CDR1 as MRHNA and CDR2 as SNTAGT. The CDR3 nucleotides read TGTGCCAGCAGTGAGACCGGGACTACCTACAATGAGCAGTTCTTC. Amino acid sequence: CASSETGTTYNEQFF.

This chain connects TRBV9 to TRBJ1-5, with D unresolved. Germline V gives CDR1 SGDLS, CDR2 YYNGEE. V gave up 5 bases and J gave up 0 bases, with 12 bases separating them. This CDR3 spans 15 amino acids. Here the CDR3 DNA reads TGTGCCAGCAGTGTGACGGGAAATAGCAATCAGCCCCAGCATTTT. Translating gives CASSVTGNSNQPQHF.

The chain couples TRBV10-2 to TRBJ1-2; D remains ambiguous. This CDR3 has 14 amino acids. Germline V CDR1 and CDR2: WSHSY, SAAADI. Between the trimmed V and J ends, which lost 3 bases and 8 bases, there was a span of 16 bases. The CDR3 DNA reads TGCGCCAGCAGTGATATTTGGCCTACGGGGGGCTACACCTTC. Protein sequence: CASSDIWPTGGYTF.

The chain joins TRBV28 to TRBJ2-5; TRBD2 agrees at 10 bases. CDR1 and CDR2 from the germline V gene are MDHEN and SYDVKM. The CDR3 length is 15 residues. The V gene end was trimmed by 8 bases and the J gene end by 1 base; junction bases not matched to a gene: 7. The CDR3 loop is CASWGSGRPQETQYF. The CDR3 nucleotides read TGTGCCAGCTGGGGTAGCGGGAGGCCCCAAGAGACCCAGTACTTC.

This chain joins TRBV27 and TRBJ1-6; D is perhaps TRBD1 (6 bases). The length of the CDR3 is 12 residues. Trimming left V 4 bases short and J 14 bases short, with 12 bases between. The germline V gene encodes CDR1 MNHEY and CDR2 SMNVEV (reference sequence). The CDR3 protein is CASSSLGDTLHF. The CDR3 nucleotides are TGTGCCAGCAGTTCTCTCGGGGACACCCTCCACTTT.

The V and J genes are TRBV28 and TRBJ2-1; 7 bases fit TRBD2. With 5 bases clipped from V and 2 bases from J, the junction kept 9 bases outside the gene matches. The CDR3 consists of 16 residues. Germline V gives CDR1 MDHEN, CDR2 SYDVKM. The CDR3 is CASSTRASGPYNEQFF. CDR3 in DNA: TGTGCCAGCAGTACCCGGGCTAGCGGTCCCTACAATGAGCAGTTCTTC. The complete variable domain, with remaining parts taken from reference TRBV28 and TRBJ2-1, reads DVKVTQSSRYLVKRTGEKVFLECVQDMDHENMFWYRQDPGLGLRLIYFSYDVKMKEKGDIPEGYSVSREKKERFSLILESASTNQTSMYLCASSTRASGPYNEQFFGPGTRLTVL.

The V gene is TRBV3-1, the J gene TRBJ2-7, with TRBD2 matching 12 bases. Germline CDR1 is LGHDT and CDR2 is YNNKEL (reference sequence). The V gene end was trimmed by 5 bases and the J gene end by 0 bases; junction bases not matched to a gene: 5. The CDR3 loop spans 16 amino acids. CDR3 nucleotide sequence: TGTGCCAGCAGCGCGGGACTAGCGGGCCTCTCCTACGAGCAGTACTTC. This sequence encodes CASSAGLAGLSYEQYF.

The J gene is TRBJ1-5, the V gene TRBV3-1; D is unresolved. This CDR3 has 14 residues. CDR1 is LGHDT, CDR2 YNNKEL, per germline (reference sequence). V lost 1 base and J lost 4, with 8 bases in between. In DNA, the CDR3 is TGTGCCAGCAGCCAAGCGGGAGGGAATCAGCCCCAGCATTTT. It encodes CASSQAGGNQPQHF.

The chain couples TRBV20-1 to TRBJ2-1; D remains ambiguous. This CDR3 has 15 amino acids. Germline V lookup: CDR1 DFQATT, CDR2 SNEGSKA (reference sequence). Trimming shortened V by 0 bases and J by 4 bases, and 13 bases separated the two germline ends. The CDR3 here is CSARDPHEKYNEQFF. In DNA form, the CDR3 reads TGCAGTGCTAGAGATCCCCATGAGAAGTACAATGAGCAGTTCTTC.

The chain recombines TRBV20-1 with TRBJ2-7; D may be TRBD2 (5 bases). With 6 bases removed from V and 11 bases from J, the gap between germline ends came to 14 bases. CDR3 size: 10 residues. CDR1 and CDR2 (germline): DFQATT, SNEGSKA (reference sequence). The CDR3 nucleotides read TGCAGTGCGGGAGTGGTGTTGAAGTACTTC. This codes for CSAGVVLKYF.

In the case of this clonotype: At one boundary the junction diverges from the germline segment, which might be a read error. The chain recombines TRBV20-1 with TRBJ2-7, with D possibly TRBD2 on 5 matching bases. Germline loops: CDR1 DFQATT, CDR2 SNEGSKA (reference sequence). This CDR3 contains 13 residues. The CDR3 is CSARATISYEQYF. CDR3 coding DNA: TGCAGTGCGAGAGCGACTATCTCCTACGAGCAGTACTTC.

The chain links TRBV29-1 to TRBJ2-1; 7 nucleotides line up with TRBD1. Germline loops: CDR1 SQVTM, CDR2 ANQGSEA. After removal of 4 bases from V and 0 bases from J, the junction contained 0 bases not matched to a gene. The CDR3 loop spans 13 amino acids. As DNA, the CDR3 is TGCAGCGTTGGACAGGGCTCCTACAATGAGCAGTTCTTC. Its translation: CSVGQGSYNEQFF.

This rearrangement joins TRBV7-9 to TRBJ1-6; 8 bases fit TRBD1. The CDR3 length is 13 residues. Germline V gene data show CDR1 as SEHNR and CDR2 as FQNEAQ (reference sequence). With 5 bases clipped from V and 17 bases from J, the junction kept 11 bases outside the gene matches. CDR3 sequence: CASSPWTGREIHF. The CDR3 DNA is TGTGCCAGCAGCCCGTGGACAGGGAGGGAGATCCACTTT.

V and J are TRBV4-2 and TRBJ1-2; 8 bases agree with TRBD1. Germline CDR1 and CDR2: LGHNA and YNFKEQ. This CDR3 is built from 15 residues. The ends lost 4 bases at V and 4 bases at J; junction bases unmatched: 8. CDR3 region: CASSLIRDRSYGYTF. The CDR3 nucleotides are TGTGCCAGCAGCCTAATCCGGGACAGGAGCTATGGCTACACCTTC.

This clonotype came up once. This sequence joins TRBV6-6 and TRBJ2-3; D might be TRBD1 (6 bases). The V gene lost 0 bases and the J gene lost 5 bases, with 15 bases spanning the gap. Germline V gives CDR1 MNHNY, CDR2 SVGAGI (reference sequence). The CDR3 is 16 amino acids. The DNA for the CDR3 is TGTGCCAGCAGTTACTCTCGATGGGGGCGGTTAGATACGCAGTATTTT. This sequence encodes CASSYSRWGRLDTQYF.

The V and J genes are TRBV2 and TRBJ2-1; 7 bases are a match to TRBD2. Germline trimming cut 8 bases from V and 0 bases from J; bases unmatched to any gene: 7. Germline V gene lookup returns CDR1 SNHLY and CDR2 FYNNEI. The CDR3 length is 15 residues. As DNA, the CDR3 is TGTGCCAGCGAGCCCTCTAGCGGCTCCTACAATGAGCAGTTCTTC. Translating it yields CASEPSSGSYNEQFF.

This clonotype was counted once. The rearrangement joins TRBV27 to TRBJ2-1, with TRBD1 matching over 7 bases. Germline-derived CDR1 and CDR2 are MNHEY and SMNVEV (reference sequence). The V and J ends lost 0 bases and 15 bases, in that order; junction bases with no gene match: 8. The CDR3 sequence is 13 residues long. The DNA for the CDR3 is TGTGCCAGCAGTTTATCTGTGGGGACAGCACGGTTCTTC. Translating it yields CASSLSVGTARFF.

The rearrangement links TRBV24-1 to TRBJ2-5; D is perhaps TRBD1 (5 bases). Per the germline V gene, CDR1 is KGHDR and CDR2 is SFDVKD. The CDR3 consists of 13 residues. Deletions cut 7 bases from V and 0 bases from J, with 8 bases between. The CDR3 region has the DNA TGTGCCACCAGCCCGACAGACCAAGAGACCCAGTACTTC. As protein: CATSPTDQETQYF.

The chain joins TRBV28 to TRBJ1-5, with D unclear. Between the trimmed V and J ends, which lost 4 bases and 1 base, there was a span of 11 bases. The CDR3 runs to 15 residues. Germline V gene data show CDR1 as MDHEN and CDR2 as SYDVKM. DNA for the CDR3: TGTGCCAGCAGTTGGTTTAAGGACAGCAATCAGCCCCAGCATTTT. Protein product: CASSWFKDSNQPQHF. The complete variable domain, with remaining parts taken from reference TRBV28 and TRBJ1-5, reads DVKVTQSSRYLVKRTGEKVFLECVQDMDHENMFWYRQDPGLGLRLIYFSYDVKMKEKGDIPEGYSVSREKKERFSLILESASTNQTSMYLCASSWFKDSNQPQHFGDGTRLSIL.

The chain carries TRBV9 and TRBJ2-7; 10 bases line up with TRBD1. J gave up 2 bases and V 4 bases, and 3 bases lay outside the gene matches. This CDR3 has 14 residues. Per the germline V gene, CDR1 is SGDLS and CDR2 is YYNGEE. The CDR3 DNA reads TGTGCCAGCAGCCCCGGACAGGGGGCCTACGAGCAGTACTTC. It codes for CASSPGQGAYEQYF. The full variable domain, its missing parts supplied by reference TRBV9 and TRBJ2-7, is DSGVTQTPKHLITATGQRVTLRCSPRSGDLSVYWYQQSLDQGLQFLIQYYNGEERAKGNILERFSAQQFPDLHSELNLSSLELGDSALYFCASSPGQGAYEQYFGPGTRLTVT.

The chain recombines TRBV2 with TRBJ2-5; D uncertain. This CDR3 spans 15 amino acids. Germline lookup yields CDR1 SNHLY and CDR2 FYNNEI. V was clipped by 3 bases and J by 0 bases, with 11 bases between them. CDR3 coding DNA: TGTGCCAGCAGTGACCTCGGTACGAACCAAGAGACCCAGTACTTC. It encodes CASSDLGTNQETQYF.

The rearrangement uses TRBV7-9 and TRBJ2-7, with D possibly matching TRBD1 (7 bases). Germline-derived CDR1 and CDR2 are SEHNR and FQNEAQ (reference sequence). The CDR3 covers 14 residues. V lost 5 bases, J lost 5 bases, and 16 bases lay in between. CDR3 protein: CASSPRDSLDEQYF. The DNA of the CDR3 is TGTGCCAGCAGCCCGCGGGACAGTCTAGACGAGCAGTACTTC.

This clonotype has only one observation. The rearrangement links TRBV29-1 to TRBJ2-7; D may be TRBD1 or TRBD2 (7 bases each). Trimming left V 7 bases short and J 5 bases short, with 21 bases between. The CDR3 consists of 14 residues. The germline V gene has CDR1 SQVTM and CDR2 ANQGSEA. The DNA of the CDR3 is TGCAGCGCACCCGGAGGGCAGGGGGGGGACGAGCAGTACTTC. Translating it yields CSAPGGQGGDEQYF.

The CDR3 loop is CASNRGLGADTQYF. DNA of the CDR3: TGTGCCAGCAACCGAGGACTAGGGGCAGATACGCAGTATTTT. The V call is TRBV5-4, the J call TRBJ2-3; 7 nucleotides match TRBD2. After removal of 6 bases from V and 4 bases from J, the junction contained 8 bases not matched to a gene. The CDR3 has 14 residues. Germline V gene lookup returns CDR1 SGHNT and CDR2 YYREEE (reference sequence).

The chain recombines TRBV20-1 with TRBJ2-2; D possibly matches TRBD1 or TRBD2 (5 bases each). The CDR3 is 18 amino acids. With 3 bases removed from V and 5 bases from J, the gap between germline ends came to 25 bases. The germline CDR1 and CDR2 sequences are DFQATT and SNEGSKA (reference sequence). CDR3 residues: CSARPWWGKVRWTGELFF. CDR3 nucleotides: TGCAGTGCTAGGCCCTGGTGGGGGAAGGTCCGATGGACCGGGGAGCTGTTTTTT.

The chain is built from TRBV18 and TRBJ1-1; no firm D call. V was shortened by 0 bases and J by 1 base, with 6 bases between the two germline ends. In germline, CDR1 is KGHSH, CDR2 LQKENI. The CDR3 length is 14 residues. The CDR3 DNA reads TGTGCCAGCTCACCACCCTGGGGGAACACTGAAGCTTTCTTT. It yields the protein CASSPPWGNTEAFF. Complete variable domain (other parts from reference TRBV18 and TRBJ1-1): NAGVMQNPRHLVRRRGQEARLRCSPMKGHSHVYWYRQLPEEGLKFMVYLQKENIIDESGMPKERFSAEFPKEGPSILRIQQVVRGDSAAYFCASSPPWGNTEAFFGQGTRLTVV.